The source of this T cell receptor (beta chain) is a study of T cell responses to AZD1222 COVID-19 vaccine. Details on this clone: Antigen: not known.

This CDR3 is 15 amino acids long. Germline CDR1 and CDR2: GTSNPN and SVGIG (reference sequence). Trimming removed 1 base from V and 3 bases from J; junction bases left unmatched: 5. Sequenced by immunoSEQ multiplex PCR; TCRdb stores in-frame clones only, minus some. Here the sample spans roughly 160,000 clones, approximately 90% being singletons. Findings and caveats of the study: Seropositive AZD1222 recipients at baseline numbered only five or six.

The sequenced sample was peripheral blood, obtained on day 0 of AZD1222 vaccination. The source of this sequence is an adult in good health. The chain links TRBV30 to TRBJ2-7, with 11 bases lining up with TRBD1. CDR3 sequence (DNA): TGTGCCTGGAGTGACGGGACAGGGGGAGGCTACGAGCAGTACTTC. The encoded protein is CAWSDGTGGGYEQYF. The entire variable domain, with the rest obtained from reference TRBV30 and TRBJ2-7, is as follows: SQTIHQWPATLVQPVGSPLSLECTVEGTSNPNLYWYRQAAGRGLQLLFYSVGIGQISSEVPQNLSASRPQDRQFILSSKKLLLSDSGFYLCAWSDGTGGGYEQYFGPGTRLTVT.